These 4 T cell receptor beta chains came from one sample sequenced in a study of blood T cell repertoires in COVID-19 (dated by TCRdb to the early 2020s). The library was built by means of the immunoSEQ multiplex PCR assay. TCRdb holds this immuneACCESS table with in-frame rearrangements only. Some clones are missing; in checked studies, unresolved V genes explain under half, and the rest has no known cause. Present in this sample are some 45,000 clones, 80% of which were seen just once. In total, the top ten clones hold 15% to 20% of the sample. The sample comprised peripheral blood. Receptors were obtained from a man between 65 and 85 years old with acute or convalescent COVID-19.

The V gene is TRBV28, the J gene TRBJ2-7; 7 nucleotides line up with TRBD1. This CDR3 is 13 amino acids long. The germline gives CDR1 MDHEN, CDR2 SYDVKM. Trimming took 6 bases from V and 6 from J; bases not matched to a gene: 8. The CDR3 DNA follows: TGTGCCAGCAGCCCCGACAGGGTTCGCGAGCAGTACTTC. It is translated as CASSPDRVREQYF.

The J gene is TRBJ1-6, the V gene TRBV27; D possibly corresponds to TRBD1 (6 bases). V was clipped by 7 bases and J by 1 base, with 14 bases between them. CDR1 is MNHEY and CDR2 is SMNVEV in the germline V gene (reference sequence). This CDR3 region has 16 residues. The CDR3 loop reads CASTEQGGSYNSPLHF. DNA for the CDR3: TGTGCCAGCACGGAACAGGGTGGGTCCTATAATTCACCCCTCCACTTT.

This clone was seen a single time. This chain links TRBV21-1 with TRBJ2-7; the table's D call, TRBD2, was not checked against the DNA. TRBV21-1 is a pseudogene segment. This CDR3 contains 17 residues. The CDR3 reads CASSKGIGTWASYEQYF. CDR3 DNA sequence: TGTGCCAGCAGCAAAGGGATCGGGACTTGGGCCTCCTACGAGCAGTACTTC.

The genes are TRBV13 and TRBJ1-6; 10 bases agree with TRBD1. The junction had 9 bases not matched to a gene; V was cut back by 5 bases and J by 14 bases. Germline assignment: CDR1 PRHDT and CDR2 FYEKMQ (reference sequence). CDR3 length: 14 residues. The CDR3 spells CASSLGQGIQSLHF. The CDR3 coding sequence is TGTGCCAGCAGCCTGGGACAGGGGATTCAGTCCCTCCACTTT.